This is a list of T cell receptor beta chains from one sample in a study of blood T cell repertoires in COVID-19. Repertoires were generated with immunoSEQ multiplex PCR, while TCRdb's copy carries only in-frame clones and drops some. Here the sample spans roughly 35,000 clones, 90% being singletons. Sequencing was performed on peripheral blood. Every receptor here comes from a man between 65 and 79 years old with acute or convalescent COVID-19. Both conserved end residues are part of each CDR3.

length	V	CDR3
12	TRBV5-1	CASSLGTAEQYF
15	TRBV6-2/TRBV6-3	CASSFPSWESYEQYF
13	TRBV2	CATGGTSYEKLFF
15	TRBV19	CASSTSSSGENGYTF
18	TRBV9	CASSARGGRLASTDTQYF
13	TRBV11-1	CASSTGQTYEQYF
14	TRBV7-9	CASSLGSNNEKLFF
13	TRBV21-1	CASSKIRCGEAFF
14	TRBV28	CASRGLAGQLEAFF
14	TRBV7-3	CASSLGGAQETQYF
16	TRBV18	CASSPGTAQGGYGYTF